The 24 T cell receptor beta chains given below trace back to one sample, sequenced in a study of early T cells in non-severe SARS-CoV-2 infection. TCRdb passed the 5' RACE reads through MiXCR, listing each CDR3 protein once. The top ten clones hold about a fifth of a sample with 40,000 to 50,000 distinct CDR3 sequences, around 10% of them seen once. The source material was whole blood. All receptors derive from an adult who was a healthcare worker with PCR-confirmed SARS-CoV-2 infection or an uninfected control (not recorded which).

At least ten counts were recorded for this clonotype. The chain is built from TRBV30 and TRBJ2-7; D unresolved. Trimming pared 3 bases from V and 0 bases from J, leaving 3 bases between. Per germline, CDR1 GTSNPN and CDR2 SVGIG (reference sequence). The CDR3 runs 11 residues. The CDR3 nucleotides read TGTGCCTGGAGACTCTCCTACGAGCAGTACTTC. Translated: CAWRLSYEQYF. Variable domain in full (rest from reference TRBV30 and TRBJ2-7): SQTIHQWPATLVQPVGSPLSLECTVEGTSNPNLYWYRQAAGRGLQLLFYSVGIGQISSEVPQNLSASRPQDRQFILSSKKLLLSDSGFYLCAWRLSYEQYFGPGTRLTVT.

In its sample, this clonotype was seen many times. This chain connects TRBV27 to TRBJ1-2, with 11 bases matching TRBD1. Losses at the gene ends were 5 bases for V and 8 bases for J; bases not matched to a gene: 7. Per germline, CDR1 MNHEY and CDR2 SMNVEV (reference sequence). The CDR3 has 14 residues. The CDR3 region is CASSMDRGPRGYTF. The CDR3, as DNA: TGTGCCAGCAGTATGGACAGGGGGCCTCGCGGCTACACCTTC.

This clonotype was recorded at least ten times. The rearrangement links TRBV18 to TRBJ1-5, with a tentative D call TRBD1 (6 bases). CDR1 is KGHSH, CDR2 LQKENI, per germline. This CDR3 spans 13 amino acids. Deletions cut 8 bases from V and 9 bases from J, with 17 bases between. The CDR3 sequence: CASHSGGTTPQHF. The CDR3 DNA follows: TGTGCCAGCCATAGCGGCGGGACAACGCCCCAGCATTTT.

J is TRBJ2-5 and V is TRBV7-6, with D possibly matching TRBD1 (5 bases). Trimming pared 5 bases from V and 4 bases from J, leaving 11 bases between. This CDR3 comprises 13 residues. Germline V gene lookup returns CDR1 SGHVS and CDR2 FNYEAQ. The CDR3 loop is CASSGQGGETQYF. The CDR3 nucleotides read TGTGCCAGCAGCGGGCAGGGTGGAGAGACCCAGTACTTC.

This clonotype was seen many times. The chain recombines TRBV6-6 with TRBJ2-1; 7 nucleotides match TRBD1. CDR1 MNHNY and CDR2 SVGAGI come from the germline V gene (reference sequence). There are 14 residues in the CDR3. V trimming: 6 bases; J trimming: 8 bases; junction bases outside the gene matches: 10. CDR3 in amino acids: CASSPGGAQDEQFF. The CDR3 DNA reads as TGTGCCAGCAGCCCAGGGGGAGCGCAGGATGAGCAGTTCTTC.

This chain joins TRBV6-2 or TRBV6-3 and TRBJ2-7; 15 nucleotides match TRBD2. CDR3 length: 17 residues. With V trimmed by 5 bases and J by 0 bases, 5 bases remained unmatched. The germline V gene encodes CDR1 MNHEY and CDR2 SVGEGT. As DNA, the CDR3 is TGTGCCAGCAGTCGGACTAGCGGGAGGGCCAGCTCCTACGAGCAGTACTTC. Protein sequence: CASSRTSGRASSYEQYF.

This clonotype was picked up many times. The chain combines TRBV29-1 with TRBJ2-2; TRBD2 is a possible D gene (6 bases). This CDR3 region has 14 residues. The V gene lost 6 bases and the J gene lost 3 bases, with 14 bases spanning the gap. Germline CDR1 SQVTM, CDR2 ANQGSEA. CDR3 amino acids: CSVGGGMYTGELFF. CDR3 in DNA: TGCAGCGTCGGAGGAGGGATGTACACCGGGGAGCTGTTTTTT.

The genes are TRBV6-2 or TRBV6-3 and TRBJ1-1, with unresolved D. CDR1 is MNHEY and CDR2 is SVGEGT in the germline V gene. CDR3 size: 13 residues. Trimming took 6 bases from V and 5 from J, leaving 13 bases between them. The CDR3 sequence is CASSEEGRTEAFF. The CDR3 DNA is TGTGCCAGCAGCGAAGAGGGTAGGACTGAAGCTTTCTTT.

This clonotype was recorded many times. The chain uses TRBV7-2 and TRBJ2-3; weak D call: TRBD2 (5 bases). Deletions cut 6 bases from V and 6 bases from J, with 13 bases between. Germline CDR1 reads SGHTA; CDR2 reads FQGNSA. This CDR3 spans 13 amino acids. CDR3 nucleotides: TGTGCCAGCAGGAAGCCCGGGGAGGATACGCAGTATTTT. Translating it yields CASRKPGEDTQYF.

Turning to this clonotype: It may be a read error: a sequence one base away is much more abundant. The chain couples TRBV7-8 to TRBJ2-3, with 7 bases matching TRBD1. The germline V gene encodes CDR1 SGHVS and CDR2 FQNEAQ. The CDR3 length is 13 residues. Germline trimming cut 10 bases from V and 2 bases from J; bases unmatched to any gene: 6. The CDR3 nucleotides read TGTGCCACTATGGACAGGACCACAGATACGCAGTATTTT. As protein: CATMDRTTDTQYF.

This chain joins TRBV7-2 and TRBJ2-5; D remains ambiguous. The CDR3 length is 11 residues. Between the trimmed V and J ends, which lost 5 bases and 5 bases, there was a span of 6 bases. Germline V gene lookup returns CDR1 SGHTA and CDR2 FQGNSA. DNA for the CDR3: TGTGCCAGCAGCCGATGGGAGACCCAGTACTTC. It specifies CASSRWETQYF.

This CDR3 is CASSFAGLGNTIYF. The DNA of the CDR3 is TGTGCCAGCAGTTTTGCGGGGCTAGGAAACACCATATATTTT. The chain employs TRBV12-3 or TRBV12-4 and TRBJ1-3; a weak D match, TRBD1 (5 bases). The CDR3 contains 14 residues. V was clipped by 3 bases and J by 4 bases, with 10 bases between them.

CDR3 nucleotide sequence: TGTGCCAGCATCGGGAACACCGGGGAGCTGTTTTTT. It translates to CASIGNTGELFF. V gene TRBV28 combines with J gene TRBJ2-2; D unresolved. The length of the CDR3 is 12 residues. Germline V lookup: CDR1 MDHEN, CDR2 SYDVKM. Trimming took 7 bases from V and 1 from J, leaving 4 bases between them.

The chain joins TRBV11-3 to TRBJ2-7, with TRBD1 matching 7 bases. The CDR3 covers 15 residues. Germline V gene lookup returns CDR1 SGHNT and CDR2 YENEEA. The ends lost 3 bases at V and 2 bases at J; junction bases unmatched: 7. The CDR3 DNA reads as TGTGCCAGCAGCTTCCGGACAGGAGCAACCTACGAGCAGTACTTC. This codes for CASSFRTGATYEQYF.

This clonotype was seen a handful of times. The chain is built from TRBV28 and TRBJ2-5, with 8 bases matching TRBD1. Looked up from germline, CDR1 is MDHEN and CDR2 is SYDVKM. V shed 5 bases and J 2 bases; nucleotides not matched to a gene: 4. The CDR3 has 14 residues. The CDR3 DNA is TGTGCCAGCAGTCTCAGGGGGCTACAAGAGACCCAGTACTTC. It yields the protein CASSLRGLQETQYF.

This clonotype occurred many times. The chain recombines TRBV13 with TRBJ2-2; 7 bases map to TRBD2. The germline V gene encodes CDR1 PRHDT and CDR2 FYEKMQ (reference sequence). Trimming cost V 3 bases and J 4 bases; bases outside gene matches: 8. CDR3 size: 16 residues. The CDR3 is CASSFLGGSVTGELFF. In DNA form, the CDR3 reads TGTGCCAGCAGCTTCCTCGGCGGGAGCGTCACCGGGGAGCTGTTTTTT.

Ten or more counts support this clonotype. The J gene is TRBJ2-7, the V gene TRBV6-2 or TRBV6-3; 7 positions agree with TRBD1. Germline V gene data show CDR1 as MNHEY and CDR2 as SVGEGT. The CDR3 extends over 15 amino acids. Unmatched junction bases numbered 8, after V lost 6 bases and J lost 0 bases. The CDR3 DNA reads TGTGCCAGCAGCTCCGGGACAGTCAACTCCTACGAGCAGTACTTC. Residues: CASSSGTVNSYEQYF.

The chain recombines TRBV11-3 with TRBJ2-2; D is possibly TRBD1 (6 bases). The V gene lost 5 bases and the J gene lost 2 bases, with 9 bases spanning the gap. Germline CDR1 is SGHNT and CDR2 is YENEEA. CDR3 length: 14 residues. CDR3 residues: CASSLDRNTGELFF. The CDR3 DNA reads TGTGCCAGCAGCCTGGACAGAAACACCGGGGAGCTGTTTTTT.

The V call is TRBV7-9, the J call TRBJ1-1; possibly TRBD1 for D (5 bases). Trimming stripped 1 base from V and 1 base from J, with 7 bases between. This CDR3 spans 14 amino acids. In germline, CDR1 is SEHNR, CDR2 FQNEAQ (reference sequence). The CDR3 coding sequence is TGTGCCAGCAGCTTAGGACAGAAGAACACTGAAGCTTTCTTT. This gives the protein CASSLGQKNTEAFF.

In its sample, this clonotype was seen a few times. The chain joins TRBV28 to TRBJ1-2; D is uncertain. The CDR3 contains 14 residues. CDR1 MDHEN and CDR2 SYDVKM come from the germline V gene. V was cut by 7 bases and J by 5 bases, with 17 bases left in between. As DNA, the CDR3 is TGTGCCAGCACCCCCACGTCTCTGGGTTATGGCTACACCTTC. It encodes CASTPTSLGYGYTF.

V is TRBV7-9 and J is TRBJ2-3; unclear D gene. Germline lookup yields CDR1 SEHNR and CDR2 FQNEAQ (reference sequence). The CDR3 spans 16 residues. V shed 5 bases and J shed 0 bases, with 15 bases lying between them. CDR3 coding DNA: TGTGCCAGCAGCCTAGTCTCCGGATCTAGCACAGATACGCAGTATTTT. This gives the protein CASSLVSGSSTDTQYF.

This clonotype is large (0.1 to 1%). CDR3 coding DNA: TGTGCCAGCAGCCCCAGCGCCGGGACAGGGAACGAGCAGTACTTC. Translated: CASSPSAGTGNEQYF. The chain joins TRBV14 to TRBJ2-7; 9 bases are shared with TRBD1. The CDR3 is 15 amino acids. The V segment lost 4 bases and the J segment 5 bases; nucleotides outside the gene matches: 9. CDR1 is SGHDN and CDR2 is FVKESK in the germline V gene.

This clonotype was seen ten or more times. The CDR3 protein is CASSLGGGRGQSEQYF. In nucleotides, the CDR3 is TGTGCCAGCAGCTTAGGAGGGGGACGAGGACAGTCCGAGCAGTACTTC. J is TRBJ2-7 and V is TRBV7-2, with D perhaps TRBD1 (6 bases). This CDR3 spans 16 amino acids. The germline V gene has CDR1 SGHTA and CDR2 FQGNSA. Trimming left V 1 base short and J 6 bases short, with 19 bases between. The full variable domain, rest sourced from reference TRBV7-2 and TRBJ2-7, is GAGVSQSPSNKVTEKGKDVELRCDPISGHTALYWYRQSLGQGLEFLIYFQGNSAPDKSGLPSDRFSAERTGGSVSTLTIQRTQQEDSAVYLCASSLGGGRGQSEQYFGPGTRLTVT.

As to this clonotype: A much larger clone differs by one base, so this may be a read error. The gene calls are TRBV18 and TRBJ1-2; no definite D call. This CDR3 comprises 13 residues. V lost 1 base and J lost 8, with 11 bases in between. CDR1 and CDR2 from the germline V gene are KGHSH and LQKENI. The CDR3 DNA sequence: TGTGCCAGCTCACCACGGCGGGCGGCGGGCTACACCTTC. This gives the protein CASSPRRAAGYTF.